The source of this T cell receptor (beta chain) is a study of cytotoxic CD8 clonotypes in ibrutinib-treated CLL. This clone was seen once. Germline CDR1 reads LNHDA; CDR2 reads SQIVND (reference sequence). V lost 5 bases to trimming and J lost 3 bases; unmatched junction nucleotides: 6. The CDR3 is 15 residues long. Using immunoSEQ multiplex PCR, the repertoire was profiled, and TCRdb retains in-frame clones only, with some absent. The repertoire has roughly 330,000 clones, approximately 67% of them found once; the top ten carry around 6.3%. The chain joins TRBV19 to TRBJ2-7, with 11 nucleotides matching TRBD2. This specimen consisted of PBMCs, obtained after 36 months of ibrutinib treatment. The TCR sequence derives from a human donor with chronic lymphocytic leukemia. CDR3 DNA: TGTGCCAGTAGTGGCTTAGCGGGAGGGGTCTACGAGCAGTACTTC. Its protein product is CASSGLAGGVYEQYF. The entire variable domain, with the rest obtained from reference TRBV19 and TRBJ2-7, is as follows: DGGITQSPKYLFRKEGQNVTLSCEQNLNHDAMYWYRQDPGQGLRLIYYSQIVNDFQKGDIAEGYSVSREKKESFPLTVTSAQKNPTAFYLCASSGLAGGVYEQYFGPGTRLTVT.